This T cell receptor (beta chain) was observed in a study of cytomegalovirus exposure and HLA in healthy donors. Concerning this clone itself: Its antigen is unidentified.

CDR1 and CDR2 from the germline V gene are LGHNA and YNFKEQ. The CDR3 spans 20 residues. V dropped 1 base and J dropped 7; count of bases not matched to a gene: 17. PCR was performed using 60 Vbeta and 13 Jbeta primers. Only in-frame clones appear in the TCRdb table, and some are missing; sequencing was by immunoSEQ multiplex PCR. The table includes fewer than 200,000 clones, about four fifths detected once. Whole-study findings and limits: It was likely that a cluster of highly shared sequence variants was a sequencing artifact. Earlier analysis looked at TCR beta V segments, and most were productive about 90% or about 30% of the time. A missense DCLRE1C variant was associated with V- and J-gene trimming of TCR beta chains in a later analysis, and an independent cohort replicated the association.

Sequencing input: PBMCs. The rearrangement uses TRBV4-2 and TRBJ2-1; TRBD2 matches 12 bases. This sequence originates from a girl aged 10 to 17 in good health and CMV-seropositive. As DNA, the CDR3 is TGTGCCAGCAGCCAAGCCGGGACTAGCGGGCCACCCAAGAGGTTTAATGAGCAGTTCTTC. Protein: CASSQAGTSGPPKRFNEQFF.